This is a list of T cell receptor beta chains from one sample in a study of blood T cell repertoires in COVID-19. The assay was immunoSEQ multiplex PCR, and TCRdb's table has in-frame clones only and misses some. Found here are some 200,000 clones, 75% to 90% of them singletons; the top ten hold around 2.4%. Sequencing was performed on PBMCs or T cells enriched from blood (not recorded which). These receptors all come from a young woman who had recovered from COVID-19. Each CDR3 is given with its conserved first and last residue. Each record gives: D gene, J gene, V gene, clone size, CDR3 protein, CDR3 DNA. The D gene is left open where the match is weak. Only part of the rows carry a size: once, few, many, or a class if the clone is expanded.

NA | TRBJ2-6 | TRBV11-3 | NA | CASSAGTSGANVLTF | TGTGCCAGCAGCGCAGGTACTTCTGGGGCCAACGTCCTGACTTTC
NA | TRBJ1-5 | TRBV28 | NA | CASSFRRGGGNQPQHF | TGTGCCAGCAGTTTCCGTCGGGGGGGCGGAAATCAGCCCCAGCATTTT
NA | TRBJ2-7 | TRBV11-2 | NA | CASSLVAGPSYEQYF | TGTGCCAGCAGCCTGGTGGCGGGGCCCTCCTACGAGCAGTACTTC
NA | TRBJ1-1 | TRBV6-5 | NA | CASRGLSRVDTEAFF | TGTGCCAGTAGGGGGTTGAGTCGAGTGGACACTGAAGCTTTCTTT
TRBD2 | TRBJ2-7 | TRBV10-3 | few | CASTSGGMTYEQYF | TGTGCCAGTACTAGCGGGGGGATGACCTACGAGCAGTACTTC
TRBD1 | TRBJ1-5 | TRBV4-1 | NA | CASSPTGTGNQPQHF | TGCGCCAGCAGCCCCACCGGGACAGGCAATCAGCCCCAGCATTTT
NA | TRBJ2-4 | TRBV15 | NA | CATSRVEQVGNIQYF | TGTGCCACCAGCAGAGTCGAACAGGTTGGAAACATTCAGTACTTC
NA | TRBJ1-5 | TRBV5-1 | NA | CASSPDTMGGQPQHF | TGCGCCAGCAGCCCGGACACAATGGGGGGGCAGCCCCAGCATTTT
NA | TRBJ1-1 | TRBV19 | NA | CASSPYKNTEAFF | TGTGCCAGTAGTCCGTACAAAAACACTGAAGCTTTCTTT
TRBD1 | TRBJ1-6 | TRBV3-1/TRBV3-2 | NA | CASSQGQTNSPLHF | TGTGCCAGCAGCCAGGGACAGACTAATTCACCCCTCCACTTT
NA | TRBJ2-7 | TRBV30 | once | CAWSPLVGGYEQYF | TGTGCCTGGAGTCCCCTAGTAGGCGGCTACGAGCAGTACTTC
TRBD2 | TRBJ2-5 | TRBV4-2 | NA | CASSQATSGVKKTQYF | TGTGCCAGCAGCCAAGCGACTAGCGGGGTAAAGAAGACCCAGTACTTC
TRBD2 | TRBJ2-5 | TRBV3-1/TRBV3-2 | NA | CAVSRTSGIVETQYF | TGTGCGGTTAGCCGAACTAGCGGGATTGTGGAGACCCAGTACTTC
TRBD1 | TRBJ2-6 | TRBV2 | NA | CASIFGGQGSSGANVLTF | TGTGCCAGCATATTCGGAGGACAGGGGAGCTCTGGGGCCAACGTCCTGACTTTC
NA | TRBJ1-1 | TRBV7-3 | NA | CASSLLRNTEAFF | TGTGCCAGCAGCTTATTGAGGAACACTGAAGCTTTCTTT
NA | TRBJ1-1 | TRBV5-6 | once | CASSLVSQNTEAFF | TGTGCCAGCAGCTTGGTGAGTCAGAACACTGAAGCTTTCTTT
NA | TRBJ2-7 | TRBV11-1 | few | CASSPQENYEQYF | TGTGCCAGCAGCCCTCAGGAAAACTACGAGCAGTACTTC
TRBD1 | TRBJ2-5 | TRBV5-1 | once | CASSLTGGEYQETQYF | TGCGCCAGCAGCTTGACAGGGGGAGAATACCAAGAGACCCAGTACTTC
NA | TRBJ1-1 | TRBV30 | NA | CASRGGTEAFF | TGTGCCTCGAGAGGGGGCACTGAAGCTTTCTTT
NA | TRBJ1-2 | TRBV6-5 | NA | CASGTSDGYTF | TGTGCCAGCGGGACATCAGATGGCTACACCTTC
NA | TRBJ2-3 | TRBV12-2 | few | CASRTNYVDTQYF | TGTGCAAGTCGCACCAACTACGTTGATACGCAGTATTTT
TRBD2 | TRBJ2-7 | TRBV4-2 | NA | CASSQPGTSGRSGYEQYF | TGTGCCAGCAGCCAACCCGGGACTAGCGGGAGAAGTGGCTACGAGCAGTACTTC
NA | TRBJ2-1 | TRBV6-2/TRBV6-3 | NA | CASSPGTSHTYNEQFF | TGTGCCAGCAGCCCGGGGACAAGTCATACCTACAATGAGCAGTTCTTC
NA | TRBJ1-1 | TRBV29-1 | NA | CSVEEGAEAFF | TGCAGCGTTGAAGAAGGGGCTGAAGCTTTCTTT
NA | TRBJ2-5 | TRBV19 | NA | CASSITVRETQYF | TGTGCCAGTAGTATAACTGTGCGAGAGACCCAGTACTTC
TRBD1 | TRBJ1-1 | TRBV13 | NA | CASSLEKPLRQGLRNTEAFF | TGTGCCAGCAGCTTAGAAAAGCCTCTAAGACAGGGTCTTAGGAACACTGAAGCTTTCTTT
TRBD1 | TRBJ1-2 | TRBV4-1 | once | CASSPSGQGDYGYTF | TGCGCCAGCAGCCCTTCGGGACAGGGGGACTATGGCTACACCTTC
NA | TRBJ1-5 | TRBV7-2 | NA | CASSSQGSNQPQHF | TGTGCCAGCAGCTCCCAGGGATCCAATCAGCCCCAGCATTTT
TRBD1 | TRBJ1-2 | TRBV5-1 | NA | CASSPGQGANYGYTF | TGCGCCAGCAGCCCCGGACAGGGAGCTAACTATGGCTACACCTTC
TRBD2 | TRBJ2-1 | TRBV13 | NA | CASSSREDSYNEQFF | TGTGCCAGCAGCTCCCGGGAGGACTCCTACAATGAGCAGTTCTTC
NA | TRBJ1-4 | TRBV27 | few | CASSTSGLTTNEKLFF | TGTGCCAGCAGTACCTCAGGCCTGACAACTAATGAAAAACTGTTTTTT
NA | TRBJ2-3 | TRBV11-3 | NA | CASSLGQNTDTQYF | TGTGCCAGCAGCTTAGGGCAGAACACAGATACGCAGTATTTT
TRBD1 | TRBJ1-1 | TRBV24-1 | NA | CATSDRDRAAFF | TGTGCCACCAGTGACAGAGACAGGGCGGCTTTCTTT
TRBD1 | TRBJ1-2 | TRBV7-2 | NA | CASSQGQGDGYTF | TGTGCCAGCAGCCAGGGACAGGGGGATGGCTACACCTTC
TRBD1 | TRBJ2-2 | TRBV24-1 | NA | CATSDPGTGVAGELFF | TGTGCCACCAGTGATCCCGGGACAGGGGTTGCCGGGGAGCTGTTTTTT
NA | TRBJ2-1 | TRBV5-1 | NA | CASSFQLRVNNEQFF | TGCGCCAGCAGCTTCCAGCTGCGGGTTAACAATGAGCAGTTCTTC
NA | TRBJ2-7 | TRBV13 | NA | CASSRGTNGEQYF | TGTGCCAGCAGCAGGGGGACCAACGGGGAGCAGTACTTC
NA | TRBJ2-5 | TRBV7-2 | NA | CASSLAGGRQETQYF | TGTGCCAGCAGCTTAGCAGGTGGGCGACAAGAGACCCAGTACTTC
TRBD1 | TRBJ1-5 | TRBV18 | NA | CASSVDRAVPSQHF | TGTGCCAGCTCAGTTGACAGGGCGGTCCCGTCCCAGCATTTT
NA | TRBJ1-5 | TRBV19 | NA | CASSLGRVNQPQHF | TGTGCCAGTAGCCTAGGCCGCGTAAATCAGCCCCAGCATTTT
TRBD1 | TRBJ2-7 | TRBV10-3 | NA | CATSTGLIYEQYF | TGTGCCACCTCGACAGGGTTGATCTACGAGCAGTACTTC
NA | TRBJ1-6 | TRBV9 | NA | CASSVQGTFASPLHF | TGTGCCAGCAGCGTACAGGGAACGTTTGCTTCACCCCTCCACTTT
NA | TRBJ1-1 | TRBV12-5 | NA | CASGLKWAGEAFF | TGTGCTAGTGGTCTCAAGTGGGCGGGTGAAGCTTTCTTT
NA | TRBJ1-2 | TRBV12-3/TRBV12-4 | NA | CASTGGDGYTF | TGTGCCAGCACTGGGGGGGATGGCTACACCTTC
NA | TRBJ2-7 | TRBV5-6 | NA | CASSLAYEQYF | TGTGCCAGCAGCTTGGCTTACGAGCAGTACTTC
TRBD2 | TRBJ2-3 | TRBV7-2 | NA | CASNKLAGGPDTQYF | TGTGCCAGCAACAAACTAGCGGGAGGGCCAGATACGCAGTATTTT
TRBD1 | TRBJ1-1 | TRBV11-3 | NA | CASSTRDRYTEAFF | TGTGCCAGCAGCACCCGGGACAGATACACTGAAGCTTTCTTT
NA | TRBJ2-5 | TRBV7-2 | NA | CASSPWGYPQETQYF | TGTGCCAGCAGCCCGTGGGGCTACCCTCAAGAGACCCAGTACTTC
TRBD1 | TRBJ1-2 | TRBV4-1 | NA | CASSQDVDRVYGYTF | TGCGCCAGCAGCCAAGATGTGGACAGGGTCTATGGCTACACCTTC